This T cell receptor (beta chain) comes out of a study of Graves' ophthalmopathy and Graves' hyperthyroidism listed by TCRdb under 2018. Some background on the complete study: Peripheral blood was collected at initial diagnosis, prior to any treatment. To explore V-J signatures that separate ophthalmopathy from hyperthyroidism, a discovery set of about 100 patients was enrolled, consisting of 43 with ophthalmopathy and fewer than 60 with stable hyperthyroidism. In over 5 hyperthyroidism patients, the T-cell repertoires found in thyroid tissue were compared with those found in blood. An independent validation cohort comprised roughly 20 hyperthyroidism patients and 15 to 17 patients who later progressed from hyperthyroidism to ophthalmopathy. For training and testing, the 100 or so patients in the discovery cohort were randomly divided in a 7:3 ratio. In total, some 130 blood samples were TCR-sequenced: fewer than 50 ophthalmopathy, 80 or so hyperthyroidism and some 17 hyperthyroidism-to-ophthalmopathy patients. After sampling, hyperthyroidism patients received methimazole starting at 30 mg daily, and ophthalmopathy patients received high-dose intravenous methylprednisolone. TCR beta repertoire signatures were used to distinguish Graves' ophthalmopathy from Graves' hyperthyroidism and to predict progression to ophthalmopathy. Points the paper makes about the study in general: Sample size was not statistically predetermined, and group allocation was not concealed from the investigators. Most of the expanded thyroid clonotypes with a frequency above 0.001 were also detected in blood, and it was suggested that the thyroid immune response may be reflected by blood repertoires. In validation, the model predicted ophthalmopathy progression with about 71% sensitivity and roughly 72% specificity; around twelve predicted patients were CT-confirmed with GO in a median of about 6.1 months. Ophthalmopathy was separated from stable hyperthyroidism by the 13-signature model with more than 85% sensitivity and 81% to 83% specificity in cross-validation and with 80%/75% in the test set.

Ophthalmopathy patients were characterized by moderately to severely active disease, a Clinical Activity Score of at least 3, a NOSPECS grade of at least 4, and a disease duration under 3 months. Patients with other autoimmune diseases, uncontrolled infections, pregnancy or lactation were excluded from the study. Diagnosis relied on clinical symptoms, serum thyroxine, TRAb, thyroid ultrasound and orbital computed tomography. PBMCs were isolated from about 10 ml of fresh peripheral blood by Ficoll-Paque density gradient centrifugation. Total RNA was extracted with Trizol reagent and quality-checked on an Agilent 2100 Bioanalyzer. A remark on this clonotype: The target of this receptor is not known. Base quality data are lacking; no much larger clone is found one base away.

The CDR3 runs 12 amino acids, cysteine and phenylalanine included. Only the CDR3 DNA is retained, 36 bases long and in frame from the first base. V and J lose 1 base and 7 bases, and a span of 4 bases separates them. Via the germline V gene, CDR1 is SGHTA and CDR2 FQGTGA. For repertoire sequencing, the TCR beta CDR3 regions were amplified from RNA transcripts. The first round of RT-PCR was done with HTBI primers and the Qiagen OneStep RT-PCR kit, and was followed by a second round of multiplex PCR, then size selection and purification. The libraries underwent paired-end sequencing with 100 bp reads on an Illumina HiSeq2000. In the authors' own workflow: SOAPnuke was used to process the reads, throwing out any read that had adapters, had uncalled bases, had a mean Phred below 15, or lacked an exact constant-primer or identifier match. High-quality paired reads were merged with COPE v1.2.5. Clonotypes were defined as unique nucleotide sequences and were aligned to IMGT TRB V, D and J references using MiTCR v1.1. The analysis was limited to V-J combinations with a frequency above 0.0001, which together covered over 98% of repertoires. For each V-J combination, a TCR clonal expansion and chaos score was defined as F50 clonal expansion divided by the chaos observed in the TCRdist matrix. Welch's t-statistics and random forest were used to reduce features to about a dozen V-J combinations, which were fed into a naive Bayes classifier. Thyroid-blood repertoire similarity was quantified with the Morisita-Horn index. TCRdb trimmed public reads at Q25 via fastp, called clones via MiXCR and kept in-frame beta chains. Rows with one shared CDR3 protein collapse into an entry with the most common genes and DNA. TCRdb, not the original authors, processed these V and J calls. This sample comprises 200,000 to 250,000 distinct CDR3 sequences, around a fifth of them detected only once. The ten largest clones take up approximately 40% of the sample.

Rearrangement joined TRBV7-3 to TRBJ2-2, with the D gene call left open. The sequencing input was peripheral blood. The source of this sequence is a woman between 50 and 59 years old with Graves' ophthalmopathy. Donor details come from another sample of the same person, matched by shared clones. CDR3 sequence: CASSLRGGELFF. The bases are TGTGCCAGCAGCTTAAGGGGCGGGGAGCTGTTTTTT.